This T cell receptor beta chain was recorded in a study of cytomegalovirus exposure and HLA in healthy donors. Overall study: Among the approximately 400 donors who were genotyped, over 70% fell in the genetic ancestry cluster that is associated with self-reported Caucasian donors. Whole-study findings and limits: Using a false discovery rate of 0.05, a later analysis showed that fewer than 20,000 TCR beta sequences were associated with HLA alleles.

A word on this clone: Its matching antigen is unknown.

The germline gives CDR1 SGHTA, CDR2 FQGTGA. CDR3 length equals 13 residues. Between the trimmed V and J ends, which lost 2 bases and 5 bases, there was a span of 6 bases. In the PCR, 60 Vbeta and 13 Jbeta primers were used. Sequencing used immunoSEQ multiplex PCR; TCRdb keeps in-frame clones, though not all of them. The table includes under 150,000 clones, roughly four fifths detected once. The clonotype comes from a woman aged 50 to 65 in good health and CMV-seropositive. The chain is built from TRBV7-3 and TRBJ1-4; D unclear. Sequencing input: PBMCs. CDR3 amino acids: CASSLGVNEKLFF. The DNA of the CDR3 is TGTGCCAGCAGCTTAGGAGTAAATGAAAAACTGTTTTTT. Filled out from reference TRBV7-3 and TRBJ1-4, the complete variable domain reads GAGVSQTPSNKVTEKGKYVELRCDPISGHTALYWYRQSLGQGPEFLIYFQGTGAADDSGLPNDRFFAVRPEGSVSTLKIQRTERGDSAVYLCASSLGVNEKLFFGSGTQLSVL.